The 12 T cell receptor beta chains given below trace back to one sample, sequenced in a study of blood T cell repertoires in COVID-19. Some clones are missing from TCRdb's copy, which holds only in-frame ones; the method was immunoSEQ multiplex PCR. The table lists under 150,000 clones, approximately 79% of them singletons, with under 10% in the top ten. Sequenced material: peripheral blood. The receptors stem from a man aged 45-65 years with active or convalescent COVID-19.

V and J are TRBV5-4 and TRBJ2-1; 10 bases are shared with TRBD1. Germline CDR1 is SGHNT and CDR2 is YYREEE (reference sequence). The length of the CDR3 is 16 residues. V shed 0 bases, J shed 6 bases, and the junction held 6 bases outside the gene matches. The CDR3 region has the DNA TGTGCCAGCAGCTTGGCTGGACAGGGGGGGTTCAATGAGCAGTTCTTC. Translating gives CASSLAGQGGFNEQFF.

The chain is built from TRBV11-2 and TRBJ1-1; 8 positions match TRBD1. Germline values: CDR1 SGHAT, CDR2 FQNNGV. Trimming cost V 5 bases and J 0 bases; bases outside gene matches: 8. This CDR3 spans 16 amino acids. CDR3 sequence: CASSLDRGGMNTEAFF. CDR3 coding DNA: TGTGCCAGCAGCCTCGACAGGGGCGGGATGAACACTGAAGCTTTCTTT.

This clone was recorded a few times. Other nucleotide sequences in the sample specify the same CDR3. This chain links TRBV5-8 with TRBJ2-1; no firm D call. The V gene lost 2 bases and the J gene lost 2 bases, with 5 bases spanning the gap. This CDR3 region has 13 residues. CDR1 is SGHTS, CDR2 YDEGEE, per germline. CDR3: CASSFLAYNEQFF. The CDR3 nucleotides read TGTGCCAGCAGCTTTCTAGCCTACAATGAGCAGTTCTTC.

The chain has TRBV10-3 and TRBJ1-6; 10 nucleotides match TRBD1. The CDR3 consists of 16 residues. The germline CDR1 and CDR2 sequences are ENHRY and SYGVKD. Unmatched junction bases numbered 3, after V lost 3 bases and J lost 4 bases. As DNA, the CDR3 is TGTGCCATCAGTGATGGGACAGGGGCGTATAATTCACCCCTCCACTTT. As protein: CAISDGTGAYNSPLHF.

The chain is built from TRBV5-4 and TRBJ2-7; 12 positions agree with TRBD2. The V segment lost 4 bases and the J segment 4 bases; nucleotides outside the gene matches: 15. Germline CDR1 SGHNT, CDR2 YYREEE (reference sequence). This CDR3 has 18 amino acids. The CDR3 spells CASSPLGDLAGGEYEQYF. CDR3 DNA sequence: TGTGCCAGCAGCCCCTTGGGGGATCTAGCGGGAGGGGAGTACGAGCAGTACTTC.

V gene TRBV28 combines with J gene TRBJ1-6; a weak D match, TRBD1 (5 bases). Germline V gene data show CDR1 as MDHEN and CDR2 as SYDVKM. There are 17 residues in the CDR3. Trimming removed 3 bases from V and 9 bases from J, with 21 bases in between. The CDR3 DNA reads as TGTGCCAGCAGTTTGCTCCGGATGGGGGGTCGCGGTTCACCCCTCCACTTT. Its translation: CASSLLRMGGRGSPLHF.

The V and J genes are TRBV7-9 and TRBJ2-1, with D perhaps TRBD1 (6 bases). CDR1 is SEHNR, CDR2 FQNEAQ, per germline (reference sequence). The CDR3 has 15 amino acids. V was trimmed by 5 bases and J by 2 bases, leaving 13 bases between them. The CDR3 nucleotides are TGTGCCAGCAGCAAGACAGGCTTCCCCTACAATGAGCAGTTCTTC. Translated, it gives CASSKTGFPYNEQFF.

The chain recombines TRBV7-9 with TRBJ2-1; weak D call: TRBD2 (6 bases). This CDR3 has 16 residues. CDR1 is SEHNR, CDR2 FQNEAQ, per germline (reference sequence). The germline V and J ends were trimmed by 3 bases and 0 bases, with 12 bases remaining between them. The CDR3 DNA is TGTGCCAGCAGCTTGACCTTCGGGAGCTCCTACAATGAGCAGTTCTTC. Its translation is CASSLTFGSSYNEQFF.

The J gene is TRBJ1-1, the V gene TRBV4-1; D may be TRBD1 (6 bases). Germline-derived CDR1 and CDR2 are MGHRA and YSYEKL. The CDR3 is made up of 14 amino acids. Trimming took 7 bases from V and 2 from J, leaving 14 bases between them. CDR3 protein: CASNRGGLNTEAFF. Here the CDR3 DNA reads TGCGCCAGCAACCGAGGGGGATTAAACACTGAAGCTTTCTTT.

V usage is TRBV18 and J usage is TRBJ1-1, with D possibly being TRBD1 (6 bases). V was clipped by 3 bases and J by 8 bases, with 13 bases between them. CDR1 and CDR2 from the germline V gene are KGHSH and LQKENI. The CDR3 extends over 13 amino acids. CDR3 sequence (DNA): TGTGCCAGCTCACCGAGTTCAGGGACAGAAGCTTTCTTT. Its translation is CASSPSSGTEAFF.

The V and J genes are TRBV15 and TRBJ2-7; 8 bases are shared with TRBD2. Germline V gives CDR1 LNHNV, CDR2 YYDKDF (reference sequence). The V and J ends lost 0 bases and 4 bases, in that order; junction bases with no gene match: 8. The CDR3 consists of 16 residues. As DNA, the CDR3 is TGTGCCACCAGCAGAGATCTCGGGACTAGTAGTTACGAGCAGTACTTC. It specifies CATSRDLGTSSYEQYF. Supplemented by reference TRBV15 and TRBJ2-7, the full variable domain reads DAMVIQNPRYQVTQFGKPVTLSCSQTLNHNVMYWYQQKSSQAPKLLFHYYDKDFNNEADTPDNFQSRRPNTSFCFLDIRSPGLGDTAMYLCATSRDLGTSSYEQYFGPGTRLTVT.

J is TRBJ2-2 and V is TRBV30; D gene unclear. This CDR3 comprises 13 residues. Germline lookup yields CDR1 GTSNPN and CDR2 SVGIG (reference sequence). Trimming cost V 2 bases and J 5 bases, with 9 bases left between them. The CDR3 DNA reads TGTGCCTGGAGTCGAGGCCCGACCGGGGAGCTGTTTTTT. This encodes CAWSRGPTGELFF.